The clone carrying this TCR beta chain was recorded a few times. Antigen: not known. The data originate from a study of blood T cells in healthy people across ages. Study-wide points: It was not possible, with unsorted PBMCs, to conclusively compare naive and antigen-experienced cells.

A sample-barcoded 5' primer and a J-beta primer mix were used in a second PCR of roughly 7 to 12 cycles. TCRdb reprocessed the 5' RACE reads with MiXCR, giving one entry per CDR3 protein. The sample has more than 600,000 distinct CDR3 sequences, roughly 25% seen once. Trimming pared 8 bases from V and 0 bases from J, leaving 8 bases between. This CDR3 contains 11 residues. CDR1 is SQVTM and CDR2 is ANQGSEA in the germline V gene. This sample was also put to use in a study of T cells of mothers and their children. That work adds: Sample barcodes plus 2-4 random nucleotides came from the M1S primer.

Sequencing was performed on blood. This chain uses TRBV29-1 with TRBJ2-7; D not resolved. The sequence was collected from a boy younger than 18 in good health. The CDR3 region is CSFQSSYEQYF. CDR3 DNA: TGCAGCTTCCAGAGCTCCTACGAGCAGTACTTC.